This T cell receptor (beta chain) derives from a study of blood T cell repertoires in COVID-19. Study as a whole: Material from acute and convalescent COVID-19 was sourced from the United States, Italy and Spain. PBMCs, B-cell-depleted T cells, or T cells were the source of the cDNA or gDNA that made up the material.

Authors' methods: Amplification of reference gene primers provided the estimated nucleated cell counts. Measured with immunoSEQ multiplex PCR; TCRdb has only the in-frame clones, and not every one. V and J calls and clone size follow that table, whereas D and trimming were derived from the DNA. The table has fewer than 300,000 clones, 90% to 95% seen once. Trimming stripped 8 bases from V and 0 bases from J, with 16 bases between. The CDR3 totals 15 residues. Germline V gene sequence: CDR1 LNHDA, CDR2 SQIVND (reference sequence). Seattle's enrolled individuals joined amid active infection and were then monitored longitudinally.

The origin of this receptor is a woman younger than 45 with COVID-19, enrolled during active disease. This rearrangement joins TRBV19 to TRBJ1-1; D is possibly TRBD1 (6 bases). The specimen sequenced was peripheral blood. The CDR3 region is CASLSPGHLNTEAFF. For the CDR3, the DNA is TGTGCCAGTCTCTCCCCGGGACACCTGAACACTGAAGCTTTCTTT.